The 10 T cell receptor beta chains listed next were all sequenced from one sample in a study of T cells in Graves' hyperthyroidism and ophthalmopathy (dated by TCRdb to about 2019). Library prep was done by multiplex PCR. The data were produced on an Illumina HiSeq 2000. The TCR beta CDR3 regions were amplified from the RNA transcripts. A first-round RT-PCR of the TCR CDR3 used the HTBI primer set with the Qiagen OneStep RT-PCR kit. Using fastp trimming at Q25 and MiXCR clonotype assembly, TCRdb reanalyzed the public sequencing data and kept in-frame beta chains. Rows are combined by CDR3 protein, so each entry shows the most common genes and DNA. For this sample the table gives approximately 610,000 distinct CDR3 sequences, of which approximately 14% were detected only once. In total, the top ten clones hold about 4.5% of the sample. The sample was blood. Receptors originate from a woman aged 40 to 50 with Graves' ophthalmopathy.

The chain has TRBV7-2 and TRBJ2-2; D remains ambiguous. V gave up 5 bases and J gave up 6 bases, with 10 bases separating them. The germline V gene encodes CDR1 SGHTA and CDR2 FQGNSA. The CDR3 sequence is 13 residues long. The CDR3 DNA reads TGTGCCAGCAGCCCGCAGGCCTCCGGGGAGCTGTTTTTT. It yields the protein CASSPQASGELFF.

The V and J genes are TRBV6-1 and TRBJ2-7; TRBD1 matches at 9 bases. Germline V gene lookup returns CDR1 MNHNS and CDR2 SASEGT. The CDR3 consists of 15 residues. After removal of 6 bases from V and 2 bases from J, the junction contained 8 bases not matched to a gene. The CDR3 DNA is TGTGCCAGCAGCCCAGGGAGGGACAGGGCCTACGAGCAGTACTTC. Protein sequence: CASSPGRDRAYEQYF.

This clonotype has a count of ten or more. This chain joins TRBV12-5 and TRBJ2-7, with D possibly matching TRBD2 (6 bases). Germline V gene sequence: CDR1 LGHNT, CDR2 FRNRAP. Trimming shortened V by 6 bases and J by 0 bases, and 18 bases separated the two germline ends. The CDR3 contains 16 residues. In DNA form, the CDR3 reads TGTGCTAGTGGCGCCTTGGTCGGAGGGAGCTCCTACGAGCAGTACTTC. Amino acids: CASGALVGGSSYEQYF.

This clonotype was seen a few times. CDR3 nucleotide sequence: TGTGCCAGCAGCGTAGGTCTAGACGACACCGGGGAGCTGTTTTTT. Protein sequence: CASSVGLDDTGELFF. J is TRBJ2-2 and V is TRBV9; D not certain. The length of the CDR3 is 15 residues. Between the trimmed V and J ends, which lost 0 bases and 3 bases, there was a span of 9 bases. Germline CDR1 reads SGDLS; CDR2 reads YYNGEE.

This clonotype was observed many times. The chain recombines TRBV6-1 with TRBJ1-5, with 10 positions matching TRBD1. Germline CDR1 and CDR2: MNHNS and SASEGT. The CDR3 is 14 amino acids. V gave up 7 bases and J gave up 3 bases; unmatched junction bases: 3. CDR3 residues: CASKRQGANQPQHF. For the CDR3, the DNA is TGTGCCAGCAAAAGACAGGGGGCCAATCAGCCCCAGCATTTT.

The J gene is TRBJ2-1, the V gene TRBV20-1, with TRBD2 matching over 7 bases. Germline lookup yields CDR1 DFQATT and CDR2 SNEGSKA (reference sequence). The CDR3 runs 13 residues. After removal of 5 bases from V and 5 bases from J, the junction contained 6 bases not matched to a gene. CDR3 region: CSAPGGTDNEQFF. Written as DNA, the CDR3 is TGCAGTGCTCCGGGAGGAACTGACAATGAGCAGTTCTTC.

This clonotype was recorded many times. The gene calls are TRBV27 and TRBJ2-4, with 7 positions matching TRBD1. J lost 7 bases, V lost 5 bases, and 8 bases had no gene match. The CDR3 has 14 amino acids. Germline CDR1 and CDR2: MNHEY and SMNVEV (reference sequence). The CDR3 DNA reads TGTGCCAGCAGTCCACACGGACAGGCGAACATTCAGTACTTC. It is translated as CASSPHGQANIQYF.

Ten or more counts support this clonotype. The DNA of the CDR3 is TGTGCCAGCAGTTACTCTATCCCAGGCCTCTCCTACGAGCAGTACTTC. It specifies CASSYSIPGLSYEQYF. V and J are TRBV6-5 and TRBJ2-7; D unclear. With 0 bases removed from V and 0 bases from J, the gap between germline ends came to 12 bases. The germline gives CDR1 MNHEY, CDR2 SVGAGI. This CDR3 spans 16 amino acids.

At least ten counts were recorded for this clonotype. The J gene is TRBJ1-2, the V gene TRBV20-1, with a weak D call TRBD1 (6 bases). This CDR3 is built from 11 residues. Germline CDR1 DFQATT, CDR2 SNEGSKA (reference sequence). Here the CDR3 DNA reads TGCAATCTCGGACAGAGCTATGGCTACACCTTC. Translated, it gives CNLGQSYGYTF.

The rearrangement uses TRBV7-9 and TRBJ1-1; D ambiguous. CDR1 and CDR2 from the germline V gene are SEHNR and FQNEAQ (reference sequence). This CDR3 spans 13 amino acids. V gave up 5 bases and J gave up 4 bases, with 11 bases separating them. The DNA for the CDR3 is TGTGCCAGCAGCCCGATGGGGTTCACTGAAGCTTTCTTT. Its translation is CASSPMGFTEAFF.